This T cell receptor (beta chain) was sequenced in a study of OX40 agonist ivuxolimab in advanced cancers. Study-level information: Antecedent anti-PD-1, anti-PD-L1 or anti-CTLA-4 therapy was permissible, with under 50% having received some.

The assay was immunoSEQ multiplex PCR, and TCRdb's table has in-frame clones only and misses some. The table shows fewer than 15,000 clones, with nearly 85% occurring only once. Study conclusions and caveats: Clonal expansion was seen in CD4+ and CD8+ blood T cells by week 6 at 0.1 to 3.0 mg/kg.

In this sample, this clone turned up once. The antigen remains unidentified. V was clipped by 4 bases and J by 1 base, with 14 bases between them. This CDR3 contains 15 residues. Per germline, CDR1 LGHNA and CDR2 YNFKEQ. This chain links TRBV4-2 with TRBJ2-7; perhaps TRBD1 as D (5 bases). This receptor was identified in an adult with an advanced solid tumor such as melanoma, head and neck, liver or kidney cancer. The sequences come from CD4+ or CD8+ T cells sorted from blood, collected in a trial of the OX40 agonist ivuxolimab. CDR3 region: CASSPDGQPSYEQYF. For the CDR3, the DNA is TGTGCCAGCAGCCCTGACGGACAACCATCCTACGAGCAGTACTTC.